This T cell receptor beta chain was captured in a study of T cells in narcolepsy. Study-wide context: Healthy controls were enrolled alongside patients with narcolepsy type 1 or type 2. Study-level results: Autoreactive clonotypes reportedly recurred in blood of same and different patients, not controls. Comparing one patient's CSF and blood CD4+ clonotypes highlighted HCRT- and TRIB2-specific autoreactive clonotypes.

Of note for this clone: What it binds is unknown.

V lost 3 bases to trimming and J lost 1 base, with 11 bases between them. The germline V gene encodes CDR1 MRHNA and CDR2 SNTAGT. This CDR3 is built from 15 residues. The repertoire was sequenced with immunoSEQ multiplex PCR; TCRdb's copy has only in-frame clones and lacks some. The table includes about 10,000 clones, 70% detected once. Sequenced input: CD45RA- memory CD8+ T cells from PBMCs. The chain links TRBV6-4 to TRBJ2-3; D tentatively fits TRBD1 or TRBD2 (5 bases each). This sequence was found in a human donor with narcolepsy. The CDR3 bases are TGTGCCAGCAGTGAAGGGACCGGGGGCACAGATACGCAGTATTTT. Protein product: CASSEGTGGTDTQYF.